The 3 T cell receptor beta chains given below trace back to one sample, sequenced in a study of T-cell memory formation after mild COVID-19. TCRdb fed the 5' RACE reads into MiXCR, producing one record per CDR3 protein. This sample has 350,000 to 450,000 distinct CDR3 sequences, with around 27% found just once. Sequencing input: PBMCs or a T cell subset sorted from them (not recorded which). The receptor source for this set is an adult woman who had mild COVID-19 (a few samples of this study predate the infection). Cell type and time point are not known.

There are many counts of this clonotype. The chain uses TRBV2 and TRBJ2-5; unclear D gene. There are 11 residues in the CDR3. V was trimmed by 6 bases and J by 2 bases, leaving 4 bases between them. Germline V lookup: CDR1 SNHLY, CDR2 FYNNEI. The CDR3 sequence: CASRQQETQYF. The CDR3 coding sequence is TGTGCCAGCAGACAGCAAGAGACCCAGTACTTC.

This clonotype was found a few times. CDR3 sequence reads: CASSFRMDGTDTQYF. CDR3 DNA sequence: TGTGCCAGCAGCTTCCGTATGGACGGCACAGATACGCAGTATTTT. The chain has TRBV11-2 and TRBJ2-3; D gene ambiguous. CDR3 size: 15 residues. CDR1 is SGHAT, CDR2 FQNNGV, per germline. V was clipped by 3 bases and J by 1 base, with 11 bases between them.

The chain couples TRBV9 to TRBJ2-1, with 14 nucleotides matching TRBD2. The V gene's germline CDR1 is SGDLS and CDR2 YYNGEE. J was trimmed by 8 bases and V by 3 bases; bases with no gene match: 7. The CDR3 extends over 16 amino acids. This CDR3 is CASSGRLAGGGYEQFF. CDR3 DNA: TGTGCCAGCAGCGGCCGACTAGCGGGAGGGGGGTATGAGCAGTTCTTC.